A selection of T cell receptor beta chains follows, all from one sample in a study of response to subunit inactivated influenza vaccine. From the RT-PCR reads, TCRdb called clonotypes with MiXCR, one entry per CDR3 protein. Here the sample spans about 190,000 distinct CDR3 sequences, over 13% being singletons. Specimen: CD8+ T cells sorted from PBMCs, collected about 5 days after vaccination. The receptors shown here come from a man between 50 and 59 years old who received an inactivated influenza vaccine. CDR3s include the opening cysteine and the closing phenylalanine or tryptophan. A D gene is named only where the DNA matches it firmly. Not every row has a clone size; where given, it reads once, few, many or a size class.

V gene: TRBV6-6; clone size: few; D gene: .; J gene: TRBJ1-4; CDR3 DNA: TGTGCCAGCAGTTACGCCGATGAAAAACTGTTTTTT; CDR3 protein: CASSYADEKLFF
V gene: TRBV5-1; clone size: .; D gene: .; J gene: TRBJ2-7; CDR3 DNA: TGCGCCAGCCTGCCTGGCACAGGGCCCATTTCCTACGAGCAGTACTTC; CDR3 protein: CASLPGTGPISYEQYF
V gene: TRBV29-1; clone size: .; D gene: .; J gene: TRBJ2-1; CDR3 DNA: TGCAGCGTTGTAGGGGGACAATTTTACAATGAGCAGTTCTTC; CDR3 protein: CSVVGGQFYNEQFF
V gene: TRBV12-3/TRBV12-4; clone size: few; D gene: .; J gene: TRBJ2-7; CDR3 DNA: TGTGCCAGCAGTTTCGAGACCCCCTACGAGCAGTACTTC; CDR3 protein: CASSFETPYEQYF
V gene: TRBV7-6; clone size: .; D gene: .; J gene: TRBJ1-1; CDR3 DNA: TGTGCCAGCAGCGAGGGTACGTTCAACACTGAAGCTTTCTTT; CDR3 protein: CASSEGTFNTEAFF
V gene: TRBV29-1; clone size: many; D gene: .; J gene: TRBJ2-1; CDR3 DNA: TGCAGCGTTGAAGGCGGCAGGGTCTCCTACAATGAGCAGTTCTTC; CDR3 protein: CSVEGGRVSYNEQFF
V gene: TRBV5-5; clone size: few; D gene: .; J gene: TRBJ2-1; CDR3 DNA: TGTGCCAGCAGCCACGCCCGGGATCGAGGTGAGCAGTTCTTC; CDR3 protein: CASSHARDRGEQFF
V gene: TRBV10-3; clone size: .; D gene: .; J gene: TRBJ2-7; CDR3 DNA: TGTGCCACCCAGGGATTTTCCTACGAGCAGTACTTC; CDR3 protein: CATQGFSYEQYF
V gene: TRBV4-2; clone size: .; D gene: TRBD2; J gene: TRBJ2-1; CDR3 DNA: TGTGCCAGCAGCCAAGGGGGGGGATTATTGGAGCAGTTCTTC; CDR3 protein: CASSQGGGLLEQFF
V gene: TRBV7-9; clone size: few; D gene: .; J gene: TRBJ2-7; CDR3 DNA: TGTGCCAGCAGCTTGTATATAGGGGGACACGGTCCCGGCGAGCAGTACTTC; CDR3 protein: CASSLYIGGHGPGEQYF
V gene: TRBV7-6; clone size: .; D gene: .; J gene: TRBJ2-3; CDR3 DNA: TGTGCCAGCAGCCTAGACAGGATCGGAGAAGATACGCAGTATTTT; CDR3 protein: CASSLDRIGEDTQYF
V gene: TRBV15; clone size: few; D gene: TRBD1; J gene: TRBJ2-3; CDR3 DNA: TGTGCCACCAGCAGAGATCAATTAGGACAGGGCGCAGATACGCAGTATTTT; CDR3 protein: CATSRDQLGQGADTQYF
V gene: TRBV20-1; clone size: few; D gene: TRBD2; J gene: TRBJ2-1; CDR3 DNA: TGCAGTGCTAGAGTCTTAGGACTAGCGGGGCCCAATGAGCAGTTCTTC; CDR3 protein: CSARVLGLAGPNEQFF
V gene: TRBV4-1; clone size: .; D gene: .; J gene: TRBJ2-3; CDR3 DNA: TGCGCCAGCAGCCGCTGGGGGACTGGGGAGTTCCCAGATACGCAGTATTTT; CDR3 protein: CASSRWGTGEFPDTQYF
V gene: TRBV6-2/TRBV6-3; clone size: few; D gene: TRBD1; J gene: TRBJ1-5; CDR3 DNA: TGTGCCAGCAGTTACTGGACAGGGGAACTAGGACAGCCCCAGCATTTT; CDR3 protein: CASSYWTGELGQPQHF
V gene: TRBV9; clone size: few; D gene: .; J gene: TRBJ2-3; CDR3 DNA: TGTGCCAGCAGCTTCCCACGGGACGAAACTAGCACAGATACGCAGTATTTT; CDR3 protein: CASSFPRDETSTDTQYF
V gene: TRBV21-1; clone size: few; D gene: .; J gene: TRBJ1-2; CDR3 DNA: TGTGCCAGCAGCAAATGGGGCAGGGAGGCGGTCGGCTACACCTTC; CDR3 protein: CASSKWGREAVGYTF
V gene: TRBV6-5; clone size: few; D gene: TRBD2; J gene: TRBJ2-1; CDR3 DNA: TGTGCCAGCAGTTACAACCCTTTGGGCGGGAGGGCGGTCAATGAGCAGTTCTTC; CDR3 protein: CASSYNPLGGRAVNEQFF
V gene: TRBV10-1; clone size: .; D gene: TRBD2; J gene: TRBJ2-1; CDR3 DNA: TGCGCCAGCAGTGAGTTGCGGGGGTTCCCCGATGAGCAGTTCTTC; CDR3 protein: CASSELRGFPDEQFF